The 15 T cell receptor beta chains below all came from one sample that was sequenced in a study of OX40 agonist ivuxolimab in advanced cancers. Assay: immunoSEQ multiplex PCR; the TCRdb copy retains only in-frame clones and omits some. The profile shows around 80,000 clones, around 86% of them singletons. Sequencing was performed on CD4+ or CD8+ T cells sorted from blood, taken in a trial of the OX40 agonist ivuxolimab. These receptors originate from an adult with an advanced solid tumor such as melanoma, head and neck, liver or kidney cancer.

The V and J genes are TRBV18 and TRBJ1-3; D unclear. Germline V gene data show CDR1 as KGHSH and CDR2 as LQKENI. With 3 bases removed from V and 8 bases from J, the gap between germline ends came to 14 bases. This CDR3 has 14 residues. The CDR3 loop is CASSPGGGVDTIYF. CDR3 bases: TGTGCCAGCTCACCGGGTGGCGGTGTAGACACCATATATTTT.

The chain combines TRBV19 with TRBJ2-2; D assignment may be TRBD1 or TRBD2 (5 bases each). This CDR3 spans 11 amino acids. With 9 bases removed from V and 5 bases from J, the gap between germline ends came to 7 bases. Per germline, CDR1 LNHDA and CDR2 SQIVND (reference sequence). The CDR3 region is CASGATGELFF. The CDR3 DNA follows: TGTGCCAGCGGGGCTACCGGGGAGCTGTTTTTT.

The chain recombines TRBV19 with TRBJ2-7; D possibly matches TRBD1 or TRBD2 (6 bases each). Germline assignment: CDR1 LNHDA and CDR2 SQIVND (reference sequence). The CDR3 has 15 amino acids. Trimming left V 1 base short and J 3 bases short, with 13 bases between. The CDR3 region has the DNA TGTGCCAGTAGTATAGGTTGGGGGGCTGACTACGAGCAGTACTTC. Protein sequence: CASSIGWGADYEQYF.

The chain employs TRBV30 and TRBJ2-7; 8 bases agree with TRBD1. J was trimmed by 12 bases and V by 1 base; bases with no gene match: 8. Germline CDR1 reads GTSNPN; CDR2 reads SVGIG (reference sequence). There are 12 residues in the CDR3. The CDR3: CAWSETWDRLYF. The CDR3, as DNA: TGTGCCTGGAGTGAAACTTGGGACAGGCTGTACTTC.

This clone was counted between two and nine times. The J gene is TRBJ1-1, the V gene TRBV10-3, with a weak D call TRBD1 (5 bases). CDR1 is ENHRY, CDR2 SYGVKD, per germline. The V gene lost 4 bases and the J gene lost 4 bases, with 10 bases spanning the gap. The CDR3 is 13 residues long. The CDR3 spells CAISAGSGTEAFF. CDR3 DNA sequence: TGTGCCATCAGTGCAGGGTCAGGCACTGAAGCTTTCTTT.

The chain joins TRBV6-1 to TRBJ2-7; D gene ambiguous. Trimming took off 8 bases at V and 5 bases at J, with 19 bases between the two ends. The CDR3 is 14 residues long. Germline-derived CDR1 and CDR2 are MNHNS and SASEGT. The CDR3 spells CASRGLMGFNEQYF. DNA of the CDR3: TGTGCCAGCCGCGGCCTGATGGGGTTCAACGAGCAGTACTTC.

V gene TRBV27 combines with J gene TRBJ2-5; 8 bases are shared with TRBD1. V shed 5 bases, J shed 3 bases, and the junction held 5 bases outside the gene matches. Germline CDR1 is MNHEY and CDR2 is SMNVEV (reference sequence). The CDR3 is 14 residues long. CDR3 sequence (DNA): TGTGCCAGCAGTCCACAGACAGGGGAAGAGACCCAGTACTTC. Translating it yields CASSPQTGEETQYF.

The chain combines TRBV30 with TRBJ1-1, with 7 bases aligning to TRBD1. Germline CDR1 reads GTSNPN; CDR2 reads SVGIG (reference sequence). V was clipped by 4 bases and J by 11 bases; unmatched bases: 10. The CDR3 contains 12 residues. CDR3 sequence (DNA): TGTGCCTGGAACCCCGCCGGGACAGTGGCTTTCTTT. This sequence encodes CAWNPAGTVAFF.

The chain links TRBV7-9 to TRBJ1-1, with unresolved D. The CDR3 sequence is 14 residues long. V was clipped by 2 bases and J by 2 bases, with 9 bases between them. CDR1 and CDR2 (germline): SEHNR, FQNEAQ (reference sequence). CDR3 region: CASSLSLFNTEAFF. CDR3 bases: TGTGCCAGCAGCTTATCTCTATTTAACACTGAAGCTTTCTTT.

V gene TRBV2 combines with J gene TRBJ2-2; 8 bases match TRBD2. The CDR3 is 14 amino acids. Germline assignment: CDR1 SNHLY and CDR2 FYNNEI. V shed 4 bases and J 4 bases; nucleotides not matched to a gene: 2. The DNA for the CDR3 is TGTGCCAGCAGTGCACTAGCGGCCACCGGGGAGCTGTTTTTT. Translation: CASSALAATGELFF.

Written as DNA, the CDR3 is TGTGCCAGCAGTGAGTGGACAGCCAAGCAGGACACTGAAGCTTTCTTT. Translation: CASSEWTAKQDTEAFF. The V call is TRBV25-1, the J call TRBJ1-1, with D possibly TRBD1 on 6 matching bases. Germline CDR1 reads MGHDK; CDR2 reads SYGVNS. This CDR3 has 16 amino acids. V was pared by 3 bases and J by 3 bases, with 17 bases between.

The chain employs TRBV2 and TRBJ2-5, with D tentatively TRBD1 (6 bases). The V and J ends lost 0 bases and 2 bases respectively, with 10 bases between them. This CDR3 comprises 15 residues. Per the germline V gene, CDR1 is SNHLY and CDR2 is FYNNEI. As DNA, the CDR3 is TGTGCCAGCAGTGAAGCGCTCGGACAGCAAGAGACCCAGTACTTC. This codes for CASSEALGQQETQYF.

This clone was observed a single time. This CDR3 is CASSGTGGNQPQHF. The DNA of the CDR3 is TGTGCCAGCAGCGGGACAGGTGGCAATCAGCCCCAGCATTTT. The chain uses TRBV2 and TRBJ1-5, with 8 bases matching TRBD1. The junction had 3 bases not matched to a gene; V was cut back by 6 bases and J by 2 bases. This CDR3 has 14 residues. Germline lookup yields CDR1 SNHLY and CDR2 FYNNEI.

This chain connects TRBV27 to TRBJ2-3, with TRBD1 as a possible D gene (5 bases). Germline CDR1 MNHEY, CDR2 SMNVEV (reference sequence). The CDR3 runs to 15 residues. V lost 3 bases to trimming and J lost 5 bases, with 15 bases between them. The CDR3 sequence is CASSLGLGMGDTQYF. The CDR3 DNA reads TGTGCCAGCAGTTTGGGGCTGGGGATGGGAGATACGCAGTATTTT.

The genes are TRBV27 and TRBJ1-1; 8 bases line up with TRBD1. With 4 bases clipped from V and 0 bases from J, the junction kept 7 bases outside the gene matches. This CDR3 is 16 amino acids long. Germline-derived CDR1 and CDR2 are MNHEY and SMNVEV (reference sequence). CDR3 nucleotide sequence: TGTGCCAGCAGTTCTTTCTTCAGGGGGCTGAACACTGAAGCTTTCTTT. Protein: CASSSFFRGLNTEAFF.